The 5 T cell receptor beta chains reported below all come from one sample, sequenced in a study of cytomegalovirus exposure and HLA in healthy donors (TCRdb year 2017). Library prep was done by the immunoSEQ multiplex PCR assay. The multiplex PCR relied on a mix of 60 forward primers for TCR Vbeta segments and 13 reverse primers for TCR Jbeta segments. TCRdb stores this immuneACCESS table with in-frame sequences only. Part of the clones is absent; in the studies checked, under half of the shortfall reflects unresolved V genes, and no reason is known for the rest. The table for this sample lists about 130,000 clones; around 81% of them were counted only once. The ten largest clones take up around 1.8% of the sample. The sample consisted of PBMCs. The receptor set was obtained from a woman between 50 and 59 years old in good health and CMV-seronegative.

This clone occurred a few times. The rearrangement links TRBV19 to TRBJ2-7; 10 nucleotides line up with TRBD1. The germline gives CDR1 LNHDA, CDR2 SQIVND (reference sequence). Trimming took 9 bases from V and 3 from J; bases not matched to a gene: 8. CDR3 size: 14 residues. The CDR3 is CARPGQGMFYEQYV. CDR3 bases: TGTGCCAGACCGGGACAGGGGATGTTCTACGAGCAGTACGTC.

The V gene is TRBV7-2, the J gene TRBJ2-7; TRBD2 matches at 11 bases. There are 17 residues in the CDR3. Germline CDR1 reads SGHTA; CDR2 reads FQGNSA. V lost 5 bases and J lost 3; bases outside the gene matches: 12. CDR3 sequence (DNA): TGTGCCAGCAGCCCCGCCCGGCTAGCGGGAGGACTCTACGAGCAGTACTTC. It is translated as CASSPARLAGGLYEQYF.

The CDR3: CATEGTGQTEAFF. CDR3 DNA sequence: TGTGCCACCGAAGGGACAGGGCAGACTGAAGCTTTCTTT. This chain connects TRBV11-3 to TRBJ1-1; 9 bases match TRBD1. In germline, CDR1 is SGHNT, CDR2 YENEEA. The CDR3 has 13 amino acids. V shed 10 bases and J 5 bases; nucleotides not matched to a gene: 8.

This clone occurred a few times. The chain recombines TRBV25-1 with TRBJ2-5; 8 positions agree with TRBD2. Trimming at V came to 1 base and at J to 2 bases, leaving 6 bases not matched to a gene. Germline CDR1 reads MGHDK; CDR2 reads SYGVNS. The CDR3 covers 16 residues. DNA of the CDR3: TGTGCCAGCAGTGAATGGAGGGCTAGCGGGCAAGAGACCCAGTACTTC. Its translation: CASSEWRASGQETQYF.

This clone was detected only once. The chain is built from TRBV7-9 and TRBJ2-5, with 8 positions matching TRBD2. Germline V gene lookup returns CDR1 SEHNR and CDR2 FQNEAQ (reference sequence). The CDR3 runs 16 residues. V was clipped by 1 base and J by 6 bases; unmatched bases: 10. The CDR3 region is CASSLVGRGLEQTQYF. Here the CDR3 DNA reads TGTGCCAGCAGCTTAGTAGGGAGGGGACTAGAACAGACCCAGTACTTC. The variable domain in full, with the rest retrieved from reference TRBV7-9 and TRBJ2-5, is DTGVSQNPRHKITKRGQNVTFRCDPISEHNRLYWYRQTLGQGPEFLTYFQNEAQLEKSRLLSDRFSAERPKGSFSTLEIQRTEQGDSAMYLCASSLVGRGLEQTQYFGPGTRLLVL.